The present T cell receptor (beta chain) was sequenced within a study of identical twins. Study results and caveats: Zero-insertion analyses were open to partial confounding by invariant MAIT and iNKT cells. Conclusions came from cross-sectional statistical analysis, not from following the same donors. Fewer insertions marked abundant cord blood beta clonotypes; young adult naive trended weakly, memory not at all.

This clonotype has just a few counts. Its antigen is unidentified. Trimming removed 3 bases from V and 5 bases from J, with 15 bases in between. The length of the CDR3 is 15 residues. Germline V gene lookup returns CDR1 MNHEY and CDR2 SMNVEV (reference sequence). TCRdb fed the 5' RACE reads into MiXCR, producing one record per CDR3 protein. The table records 550,000 to 700,000 distinct CDR3 sequences, over 20% of them present only once. These data are also associated with another study on T cells expressing NK-cell markers.

The J gene is TRBJ2-3, the V gene TRBV27; D is ambiguous. Sequencing used PBMCs. This sequence originates from a woman between 18 and 30 years old in good health. CDR3 sequence: CASSFIRQQGDTQYF. CDR3 sequence (DNA): TGTGCCAGCAGTTTTATTCGTCAGCAAGGAGATACGCAGTATTTT.